These 4 T cell receptor beta chains came from one sample sequenced in a study of T cells after posttransplantation cyclophosphamide. Repertoires were generated with immunoSEQ multiplex PCR, while TCRdb's copy carries only in-frame clones and drops some. The sample contains some 18,000 clones, roughly nine tenths of which appear only once. A marrow graft followed busulfan-fludarabine conditioning, with cyclophosphamide on days +3 and +4. The source was PBMCs, collected after allogeneic stem cell transplant with posttransplant cyclophosphamide. All receptors come from a female patient in her forties who received an allogeneic stem cell transplant from a related donor, was CMV-positive, and had no GVHD. The graft donor may have contributed some T cells.

This clone was detected only a few times. The chain uses TRBV10-3 and TRBJ2-3; 10 bases fit TRBD2. In germline, CDR1 is ENHRY, CDR2 SYGVKD. J gave up 0 bases and V 6 bases, and 6 bases lay outside the gene matches. The CDR3 loop spans 16 amino acids. The CDR3 region has the DNA TGTGCCATCAGATCAATGACTAGCGGGAGCACAGATACGCAGTATTTT. Translation: CAIRSMTSGSTDTQYF.

J is TRBJ1-4 and V is TRBV19; 7 bases map to TRBD1. The germline V gene has CDR1 LNHDA and CDR2 SQIVND (reference sequence). The CDR3 contains 16 residues. The V and J ends lost 5 bases and 0 bases, in that order; junction bases with no gene match: 6. CDR3 DNA sequence: TGTGCCAGTAGTCTGGGACAGATTGCAACTAATGAAAAACTGTTTTTT. Its protein is CASSLGQIATNEKLFF.

The rearrangement joins TRBV7-6 to TRBJ2-3, with 12 bases lining up with TRBD2. The CDR3 runs to 18 residues. Per germline, CDR1 SGHVS and CDR2 FNYEAQ. The V gene end was trimmed by 3 bases and the J gene end by 5 bases; junction bases not matched to a gene: 12. The CDR3 protein is CASSFRILAGGFGDTQYF. The DNA for the CDR3 is TGTGCCAGCAGCTTTAGGATTCTAGCGGGAGGGTTTGGAGATACGCAGTATTTT.

The V and J genes are TRBV30 and TRBJ2-1; 11 bases are shared with TRBD2. Germline V gene sequence: CDR1 GTSNPN, CDR2 SVGIG (reference sequence). CDR3 length: 15 amino acids. The J segment lost 9 bases and the V segment lost 2 bases, leaving 9 bases of the junction unmatched. The CDR3 region is CAWSTLAGGVGEQFF. The CDR3 DNA sequence: TGTGCCTGGAGTACCCTAGCGGGAGGTGTTGGTGAGCAGTTCTTC.